The present T cell receptor (beta chain) was sequenced within a study of blood T cell repertoires in COVID-19. Libraries were prepared by immunoSEQ multiplex PCR; TCRdb keeps only in-frame clonotypes and omits some of them. In the table there are fewer than 350,000 clones, roughly 89% of which are singletons. Cohorts were assigned according to the clinical history that participants reported. Donors in Cohort 3 who had recovered were those with two negative PCRs, healthcare professional clearance, or resolution of their symptoms. Germline CDR1 reads SNHLY; CDR2 reads FYNNEI. With 6 bases clipped from V and 6 bases from J, the junction kept 14 bases outside the gene matches. This CDR3 is built from 16 residues.

The sample consisted of PBMCs or T cells enriched from blood (not recorded which). The rearrangement uses TRBV2 and TRBJ2-5; 9 bases align to TRBD2. The clonotype originates from a woman in her forties who had recovered from COVID-19. The CDR3 sequence: CASSTGVAGVSKTQYF. In nucleotides, the CDR3 is TGTGCCAGCAGCACAGGGGTAGCGGGAGTGAGTAAGACCCAGTACTTC.